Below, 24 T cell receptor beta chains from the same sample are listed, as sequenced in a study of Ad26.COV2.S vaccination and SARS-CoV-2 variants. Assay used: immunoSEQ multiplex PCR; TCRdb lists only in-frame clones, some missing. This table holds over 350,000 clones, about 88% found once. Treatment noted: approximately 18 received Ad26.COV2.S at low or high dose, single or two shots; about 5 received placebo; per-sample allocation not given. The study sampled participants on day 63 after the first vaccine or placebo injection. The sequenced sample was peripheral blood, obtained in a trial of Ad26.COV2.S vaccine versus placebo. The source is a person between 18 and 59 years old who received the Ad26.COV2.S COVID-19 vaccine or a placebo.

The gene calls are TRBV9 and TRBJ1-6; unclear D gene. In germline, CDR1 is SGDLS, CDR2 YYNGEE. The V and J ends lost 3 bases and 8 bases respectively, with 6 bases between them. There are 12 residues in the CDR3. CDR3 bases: TGTGCCAGCAGCGCATGGGATTCACCCCTCCACTTT. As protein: CASSAWDSPLHF.

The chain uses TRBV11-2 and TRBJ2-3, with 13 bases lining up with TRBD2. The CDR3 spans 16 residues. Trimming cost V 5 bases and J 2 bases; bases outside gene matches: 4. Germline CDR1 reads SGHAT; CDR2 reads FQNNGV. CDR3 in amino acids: CASSDTSGGATDTQYF. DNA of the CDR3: TGTGCCAGCAGCGACACTAGCGGGGGGGCCACAGATACGCAGTATTTT.

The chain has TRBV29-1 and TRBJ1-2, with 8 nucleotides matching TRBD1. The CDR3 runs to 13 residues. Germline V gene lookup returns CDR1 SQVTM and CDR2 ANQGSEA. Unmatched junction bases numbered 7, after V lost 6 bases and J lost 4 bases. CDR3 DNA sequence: TGCAGCGTATCAGGGGGCGCAATCTATGGCTACACCTTC. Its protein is CSVSGGAIYGYTF.

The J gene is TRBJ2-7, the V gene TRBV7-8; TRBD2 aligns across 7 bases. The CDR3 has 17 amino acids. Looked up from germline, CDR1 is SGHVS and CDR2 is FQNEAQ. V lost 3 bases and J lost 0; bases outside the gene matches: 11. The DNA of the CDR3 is TGTGCCAGCAGCTTTCGCCCCACCGGGACTAACTCCTACGAGCAGTACTTC. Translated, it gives CASSFRPTGTNSYEQYF.

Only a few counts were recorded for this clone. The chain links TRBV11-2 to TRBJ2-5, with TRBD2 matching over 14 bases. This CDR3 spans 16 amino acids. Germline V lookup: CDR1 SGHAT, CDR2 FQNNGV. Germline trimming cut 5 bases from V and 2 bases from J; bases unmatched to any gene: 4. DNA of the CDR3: TGTGCCAGCAGCGCCCGACTAGCGGGGGGGCAAGAGACCCAGTACTTC. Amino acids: CASSARLAGGQETQYF.

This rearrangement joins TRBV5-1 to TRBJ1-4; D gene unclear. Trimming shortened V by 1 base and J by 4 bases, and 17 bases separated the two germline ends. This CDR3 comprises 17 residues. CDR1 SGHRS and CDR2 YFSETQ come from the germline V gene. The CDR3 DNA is TGCGCCAGCAGCTTGACAGCACACGGGTCGAGTAATGAAAAACTGTTTTTT. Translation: CASSLTAHGSSNEKLFF.

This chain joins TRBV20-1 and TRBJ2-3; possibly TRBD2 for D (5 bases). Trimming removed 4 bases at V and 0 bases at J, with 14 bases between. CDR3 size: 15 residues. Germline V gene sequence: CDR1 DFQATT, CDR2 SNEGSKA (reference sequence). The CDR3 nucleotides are TGCAGTGCTAATGAGCTGCGGACTAGCACAGATACGCAGTATTTT. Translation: CSANELRTSTDTQYF.

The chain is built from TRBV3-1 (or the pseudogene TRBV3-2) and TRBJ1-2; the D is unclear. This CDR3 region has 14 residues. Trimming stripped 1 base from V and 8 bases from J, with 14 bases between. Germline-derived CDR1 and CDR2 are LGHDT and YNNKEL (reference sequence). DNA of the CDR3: TGTGCCAGCAGCCAAGGTCTCGGGATTGGGGGCTACACCTTC. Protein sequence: CASSQGLGIGGYTF.

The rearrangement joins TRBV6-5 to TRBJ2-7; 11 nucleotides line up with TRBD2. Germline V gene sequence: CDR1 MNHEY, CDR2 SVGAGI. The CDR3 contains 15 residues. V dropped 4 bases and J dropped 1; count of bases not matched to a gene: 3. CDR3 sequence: CASSSTSGGSYEQYF. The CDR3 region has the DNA TGTGCCAGCAGTTCTACTAGCGGGGGATCCTACGAGCAGTACTTC.

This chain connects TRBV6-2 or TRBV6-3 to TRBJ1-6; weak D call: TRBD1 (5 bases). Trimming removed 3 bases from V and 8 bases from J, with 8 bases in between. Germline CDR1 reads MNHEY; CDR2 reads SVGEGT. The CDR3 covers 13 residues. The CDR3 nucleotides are TGTGCCAGCAGTTATAGGGGCCATTCACCCCTCCACTTT. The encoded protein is CASSYRGHSPLHF.

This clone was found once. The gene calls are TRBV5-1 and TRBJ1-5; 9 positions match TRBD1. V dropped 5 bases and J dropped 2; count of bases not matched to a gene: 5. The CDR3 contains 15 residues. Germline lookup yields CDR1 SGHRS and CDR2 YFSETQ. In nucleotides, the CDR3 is TGCGCCAGCAGACGGACAGGGGAAGGCAATCAGCCCCAGCATTTT. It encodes CASRRTGEGNQPQHF.

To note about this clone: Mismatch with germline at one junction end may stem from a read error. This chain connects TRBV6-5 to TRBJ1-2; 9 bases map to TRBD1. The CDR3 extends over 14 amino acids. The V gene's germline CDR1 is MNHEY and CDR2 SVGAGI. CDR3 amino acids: CASSDSGDRDGYTF. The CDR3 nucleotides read TGTGCCAGCAGTGACTCCGGGGACAGGGATGGCTACACCTTC.

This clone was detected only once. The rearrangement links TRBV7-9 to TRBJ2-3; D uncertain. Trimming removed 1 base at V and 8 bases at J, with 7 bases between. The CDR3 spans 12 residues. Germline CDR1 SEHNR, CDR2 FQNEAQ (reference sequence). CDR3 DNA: TGTGCCAGCAGCTTAGAATGGGCTACGCAGTATTTT. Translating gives CASSLEWATQYF.

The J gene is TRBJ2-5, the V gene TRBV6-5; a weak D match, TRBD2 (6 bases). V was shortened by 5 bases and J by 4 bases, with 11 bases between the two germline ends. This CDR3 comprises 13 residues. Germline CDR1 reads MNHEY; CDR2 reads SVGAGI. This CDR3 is CASSRGFGETQYF. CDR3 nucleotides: TGTGCCAGCAGTCGGGGGTTCGGAGAGACCCAGTACTTC.

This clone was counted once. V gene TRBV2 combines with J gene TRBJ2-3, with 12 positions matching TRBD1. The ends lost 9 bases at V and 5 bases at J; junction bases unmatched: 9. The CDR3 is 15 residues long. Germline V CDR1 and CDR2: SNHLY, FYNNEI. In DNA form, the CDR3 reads TGTGCCAGTACCTTGGGGACAGGGGGCTTAGATACGCAGTATTTT. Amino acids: CASTLGTGGLDTQYF.

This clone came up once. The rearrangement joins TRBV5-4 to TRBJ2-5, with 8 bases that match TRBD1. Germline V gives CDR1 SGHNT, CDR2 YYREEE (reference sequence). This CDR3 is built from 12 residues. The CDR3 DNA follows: TGTGCAGGATCGACAGGGGAAGAGACCCAGTACTTC. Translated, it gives CAGSTGEETQYF. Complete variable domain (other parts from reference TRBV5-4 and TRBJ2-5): ETGVTQSPTHLIKTRGQQVTLRCSSQSGHNTVSWYQQALGQGPQFIFQYYREEENGRGNFPPRFSGLQFPNYSSELNVNALELDDSALYLCAGSTGEETQYFGPGTRLLVL.

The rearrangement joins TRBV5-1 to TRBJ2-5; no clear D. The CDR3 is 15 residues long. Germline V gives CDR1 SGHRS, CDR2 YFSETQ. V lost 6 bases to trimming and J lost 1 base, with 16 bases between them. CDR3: CASTPGARRQETQYF. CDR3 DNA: TGCGCCAGCACCCCTGGCGCCCGGCGCCAAGAGACCCAGTACTTC.

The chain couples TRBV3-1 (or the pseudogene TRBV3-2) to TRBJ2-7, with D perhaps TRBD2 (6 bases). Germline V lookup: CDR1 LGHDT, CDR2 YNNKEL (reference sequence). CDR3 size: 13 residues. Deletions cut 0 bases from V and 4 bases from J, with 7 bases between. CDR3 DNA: TGTGCCAGCAGCCAAGAGGGGAGGTACGAGCAGTACTTC. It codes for CASSQEGRYEQYF.

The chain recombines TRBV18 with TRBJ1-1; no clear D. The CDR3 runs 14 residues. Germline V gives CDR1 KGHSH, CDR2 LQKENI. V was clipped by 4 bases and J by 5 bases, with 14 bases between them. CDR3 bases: TGTGCCAGCTCACGAGAGGGTGAGAGAACTGAAGCTTTCTTT. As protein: CASSREGERTEAFF.

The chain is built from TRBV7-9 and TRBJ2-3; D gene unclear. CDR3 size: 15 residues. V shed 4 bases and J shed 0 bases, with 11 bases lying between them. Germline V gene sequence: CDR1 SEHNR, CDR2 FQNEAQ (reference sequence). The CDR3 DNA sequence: TGTGCCAGCAGCTCGCCAGGTGGAAGCACAGATACGCAGTATTTT. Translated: CASSSPGGSTDTQYF.

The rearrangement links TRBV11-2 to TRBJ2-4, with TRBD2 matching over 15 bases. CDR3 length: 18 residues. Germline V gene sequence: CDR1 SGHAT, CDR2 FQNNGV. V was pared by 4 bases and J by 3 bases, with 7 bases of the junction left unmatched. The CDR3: CASSYGLAGGQDKNIQYF. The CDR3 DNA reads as TGTGCCAGCAGCTACGGACTAGCGGGGGGGCAAGACAAAAACATTCAGTACTTC.

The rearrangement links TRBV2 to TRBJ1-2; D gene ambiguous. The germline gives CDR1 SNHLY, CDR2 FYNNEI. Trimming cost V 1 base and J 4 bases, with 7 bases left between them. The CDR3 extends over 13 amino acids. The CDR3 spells CASSEGQVYGYTF. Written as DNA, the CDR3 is TGTGCCAGCAGTGAAGGCCAGGTCTATGGCTACACCTTC. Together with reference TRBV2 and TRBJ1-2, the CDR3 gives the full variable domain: EPEVTQTPSHQVTQMGQEVILRCVPISNHLYFYWYRQILGQKVEFLVSFYNNEISEKSEIFDDQFSVERPDGSNFTLKIRSTKLEDSAMYFCASSEGQVYGYTFGSGTRLTVV.

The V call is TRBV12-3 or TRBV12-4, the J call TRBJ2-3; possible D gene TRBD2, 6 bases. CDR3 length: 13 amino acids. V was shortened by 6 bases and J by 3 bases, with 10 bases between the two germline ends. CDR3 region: CASRRDSTDTQYF. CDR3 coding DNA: TGTGCCAGCAGACGGGACTCGACAGATACGCAGTATTTT.

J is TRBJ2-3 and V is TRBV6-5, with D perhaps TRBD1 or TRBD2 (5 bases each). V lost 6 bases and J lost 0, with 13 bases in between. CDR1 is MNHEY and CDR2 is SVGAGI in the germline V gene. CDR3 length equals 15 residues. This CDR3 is CASSLGTVSTDTQYF. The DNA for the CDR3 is TGTGCCAGCAGCCTCGGGACGGTGAGCACAGATACGCAGTATTTT.